The 29 T cell receptor beta chains reported below all come from one sample, sequenced in a study of molecular identifiers for immune sequencing clone quantification. TCRdb ran MiXCR on the PCR reads and lists one entry per CDR3 protein. The table shows 460,000 or so distinct CDR3 sequences, with 25% occurring only once. The source material was naive CD8+ T cells from blood, with Jurkat cell RNA spiked in. Subset of the sample: FACS-sorted CD8+CD4-CCR7+CD45RA+ naive T cells. These receptors all come from a human donor in good health. Some libraries in this study had Jurkat cell RNA spiked in.

The rearrangement links TRBV6-6 to TRBJ1-4; D call uncertain. The CDR3 length is 13 residues. V was trimmed by 0 bases and J by 7 bases, leaving 6 bases between them. CDR1 is MNHNY and CDR2 is SVGAGI in the germline V gene (reference sequence). The chain's CDR3 is CASSYSVSEKLFF. As DNA, the CDR3 is TGTGCCAGCAGTTACTCTGTTAGTGAAAAACTGTTTTTT.

The V gene is TRBV19, the J gene TRBJ2-7; D is ambiguous. Trimming cost V 4 bases and J 0 bases, with 16 bases left between them. This CDR3 contains 16 residues. CDR1 and CDR2 (germline): LNHDA, SQIVND (reference sequence). In DNA, the CDR3 is TGTGCCAGTAGTAGCCTAGTCGGCACCAACTCCTACGAGCAGTACTTC. It encodes CASSSLVGTNSYEQYF. The full variable domain, its missing parts supplied by reference TRBV19 and TRBJ2-7, is DGGITQSPKYLFRKEGQNVTLSCEQNLNHDAMYWYRQDPGQGLRLIYYSQIVNDFQKGDIAEGYSVSREKKESFPLTVTSAQKNPTAFYLCASSSLVGTNSYEQYFGPGTRLTVT.

In its sample, this clonotype was seen many times. The rearrangement links TRBV12-5 to TRBJ2-5, with D maybe TRBD1 (5 bases). The CDR3 consists of 15 residues. Germline V lookup: CDR1 LGHNT, CDR2 FRNRAP. V shed 0 bases and J shed 4 bases, with 12 bases lying between them. The CDR3 nucleotides read TGTGCTAGTGGTTTGGTAGGGGAATTCAGAGAGACCCAGTACTTC. Protein: CASGLVGEFRETQYF.

This clonotype was picked up a small number of times. The chain joins TRBV12-3 or TRBV12-4 to TRBJ1-2; D not certain. Trimming shortened V by 3 bases and J by 4 bases, and 9 bases separated the two germline ends. This CDR3 region has 13 residues. CDR3 sequence reads: CASSFGKSYGYTF. Written as DNA, the CDR3 is TGTGCCAGCAGTTTCGGCAAATCCTATGGCTACACCTTC.

This chain connects TRBV7-2 to TRBJ1-3, with D possibly TRBD1 on 6 matching bases. Trimming left V 3 bases short and J 3 bases short, with 21 bases between. The CDR3 extends over 18 amino acids. Looked up from germline, CDR1 is SGHTA and CDR2 is FQGNSA. CDR3 sequence (DNA): TGTGCCAGCAGCTTCTTAGGGGGGCCTAGGGGTGGTGGAAACACCATATATTTT. This sequence encodes CASSFLGGPRGGGNTIYF.

The sample holds a few counts of this clonotype. The chain carries TRBV28 and TRBJ1-1; D is ambiguous. From germline, CDR1 is MDHEN and CDR2 SYDVKM. The CDR3 is 13 residues long. The V gene lost 3 bases and the J gene lost 3 bases, with 8 bases spanning the gap. The CDR3 spells CASSFRPDTEAFF. Here the CDR3 DNA reads TGTGCCAGCAGTTTTAGGCCGGACACTGAAGCTTTCTTT.

V usage is TRBV6-5 and J usage is TRBJ1-1; the D gene is possibly TRBD1 (5 bases). This CDR3 contains 14 residues. Deletions cut 7 bases from V and 1 base from J, with 13 bases between. The germline V gene encodes CDR1 MNHEY and CDR2 SVGAGI. The CDR3 DNA follows: TGTGCCAGCACCTGGGGAGGGGCGAACACTGAAGCTTTCTTT. Its protein product is CASTWGGANTEAFF.

This clonotype was seen ten or more times. The chain employs TRBV29-1 and TRBJ2-5; D might be TRBD1 or TRBD2, each matching 6 bases. Trimming stripped 3 bases from V and 4 bases from J, with 9 bases between. The CDR3 contains 12 residues. Germline CDR1 reads SQVTM; CDR2 reads ANQGSEA. The CDR3 here is CSVEGGSETQYF. The CDR3 DNA sequence: TGCAGCGTTGAGGGGGGCTCAGAGACCCAGTACTTC.

This clonotype was observed a few times. This chain joins TRBV27 and TRBJ2-3; no clear D. Germline V CDR1 and CDR2: MNHEY, SMNVEV (reference sequence). The CDR3 length is 15 residues. V dropped 3 bases and J dropped 0 bases, with 10 bases sitting between them. CDR3 DNA sequence: TGTGCCAGCAGTTTTGTACAGCCTAGCACAGATACGCAGTATTTT. It is translated as CASSFVQPSTDTQYF.

J is TRBJ1-4 and V is TRBV2; TRBD1 is a possible D gene (5 bases). V was shortened by 5 bases and J by 2 bases, with 12 bases between the two germline ends. Germline loops: CDR1 SNHLY, CDR2 FYNNEI. This CDR3 is built from 15 residues. This chain's CDR3 is CASSTVQGTNEKLFF. CDR3 DNA: TGTGCCAGCAGTACCGTCCAGGGCACTAATGAAAAACTGTTTTTT. Complete variable domain (other parts from reference TRBV2 and TRBJ1-4): EPEVTQTPSHQVTQMGQEVILRCVPISNHLYFYWYRQILGQKVEFLVSFYNNEISEKSEIFDDQFSVERPDGSNFTLKIRSTKLEDSAMYFCASSTVQGTNEKLFFGSGTQLSVL.

This clonotype occurred a few times. This chain uses TRBV28 with TRBJ2-3, with D maybe TRBD1 (5 bases). CDR3 length equals 15 residues. The V gene lost 2 bases and the J gene lost 1 base, with 10 bases spanning the gap. CDR1 MDHEN and CDR2 SYDVKM come from the germline V gene. The CDR3 reads CASSLRGMGTDTQYF. The CDR3 DNA follows: TGTGCCAGCAGTTTAAGGGGTATGGGCACAGATACGCAGTATTTT.

The chain recombines TRBV27 with TRBJ2-7, with TRBD2 as a possible D gene (6 bases). The CDR3 runs 14 residues. With 3 bases removed from V and 5 bases from J, the gap between germline ends came to 14 bases. The germline V gene has CDR1 MNHEY and CDR2 SMNVEV (reference sequence). CDR3 sequence: CASSLRGSPNEQYF. As DNA, the CDR3 is TGTGCCAGCAGTTTGCGGGGAAGTCCTAACGAGCAGTACTTC.

The chain combines TRBV11-2 with TRBJ2-7, with TRBD1 identical over 9 bases. There are 13 residues in the CDR3. The germline V gene has CDR1 SGHAT and CDR2 FQNNGV. The V and J ends lost 8 bases and 4 bases, in that order; junction bases with no gene match: 6. The CDR3 nucleotides read TGTGCCAGCGGCGGGACAGGGCGATACGAGCAGTACTTC. It encodes CASGGTGRYEQYF.

The chain couples TRBV2 to TRBJ2-1; D not resolved. Germline CDR1 and CDR2: SNHLY and FYNNEI. The length of the CDR3 is 16 residues. V dropped 5 bases and J dropped 3 bases, with 17 bases sitting between them. CDR3 coding DNA: TGTGCCAGCAGTCCTCAGACCAGGCTGTTCTACAATGAGCAGTTCTTC. As protein: CASSPQTRLFYNEQFF. The variable domain in full, with the rest retrieved from reference TRBV2 and TRBJ2-1, is EPEVTQTPSHQVTQMGQEVILRCVPISNHLYFYWYRQILGQKVEFLVSFYNNEISEKSEIFDDQFSVERPDGSNFTLKIRSTKLEDSAMYFCASSPQTRLFYNEQFFGPGTRLTVL.

This clonotype was detected many times. The V call is TRBV28, the J call TRBJ1-5; D is uncertain. Trimming cost V 5 bases and J 6 bases, with 11 bases left between them. The CDR3 length is 13 residues. Germline lookup yields CDR1 MDHEN and CDR2 SYDVKM. CDR3 sequence: CASSPLASQPQHF. In DNA, the CDR3 is TGTGCCAGCAGTCCCCTCGCGAGTCAGCCCCAGCATTTT.

This chain connects TRBV11-2 to TRBJ2-2, with 12 nucleotides matching TRBD2. Trimming took 5 bases from V and 6 from J; bases not matched to a gene: 7. The CDR3 is made up of 16 amino acids. Per the germline V gene, CDR1 is SGHAT and CDR2 is FQNNGV. This CDR3 is CASSPKTSGSSGELFF. The CDR3 DNA sequence: TGTGCCAGCAGCCCAAAGACTAGCGGGAGTTCCGGGGAGCTGTTTTTT.

This clonotype came up a few times. The chain is built from TRBV27 and TRBJ2-3; 9 bases are shared with TRBD1. V lost 10 bases, J lost 3 bases, and 8 bases stayed unmatched. This CDR3 spans 14 amino acids. CDR1 is MNHEY, CDR2 SMNVEV, per germline (reference sequence). The CDR3 reads CATYDRGRTDTQYF. The CDR3 DNA is TGTGCCACCTACGACAGGGGGAGGACAGATACGCAGTATTTT.

This clonotype has a count of ten or more. The chain is built from TRBV20-1 and TRBJ2-7, with 10 bases that match TRBD1. Germline CDR1 and CDR2: DFQATT and SNEGSKA (reference sequence). The CDR3 loop spans 15 amino acids. The V gene end was trimmed by 4 bases and the J gene end by 3 bases; junction bases not matched to a gene: 9. The CDR3 DNA follows: TGCAGTGCTACCCAAACCAGGACAGGGGGCTACGAGCAGTACTTC. Encoded protein: CSATQTRTGGYEQYF.

This clonotype was found many times. The rearrangement joins TRBV7-9 to TRBJ2-2; no firm D call. CDR1 and CDR2 (germline): SEHNR, FQNEAQ (reference sequence). Trimming shortened V by 7 bases and J by 2 bases, and 14 bases separated the two germline ends. The CDR3 spans 15 residues. CDR3 coding DNA: TGTGCCAGCACCTTCTTGGGGTTCAACACCGGGGAGCTGTTTTTT. This translates into CASTFLGFNTGELFF.

The CDR3 spells CASSSAVRGTETYEQYF. The CDR3 nucleotides read TGTGCCAGCAGCTCCGCGGTCCGTGGGACTGAAACCTACGAGCAGTACTTC. The chain joins TRBV7-9 to TRBJ2-7, with a weak D call TRBD2 (6 bases). Germline V gene data show CDR1 as SEHNR and CDR2 as FQNEAQ (reference sequence). The CDR3 has 17 amino acids. The germline V and J ends were trimmed by 4 bases and 2 bases, with 21 bases remaining between them.

This clonotype appeared many times. V and J are TRBV7-9 and TRBJ1-1, with D unclear. There are 16 residues in the CDR3. V was pared by 8 bases and J by 0 bases, with 19 bases between. Germline V gene data show CDR1 as SEHNR and CDR2 as FQNEAQ (reference sequence). This CDR3 reads CASLPGGPIMNTEAFF. CDR3 in DNA: TGTGCCAGCCTACCGGGCGGACCTATCATGAACACTGAAGCTTTCTTT.

The V call is TRBV30, the J call TRBJ2-3; 7 bases align to TRBD1. The CDR3 sequence is 13 residues long. Looked up from germline, CDR1 is GTSNPN and CDR2 is SVGIG (reference sequence). J was trimmed by 4 bases and V by 5 bases; bases with no gene match: 6. As DNA, the CDR3 is TGTGCCTGGGACAGGGTAGGCGCAGATACGCAGTATTTT. This encodes CAWDRVGADTQYF.

About this clonotype: One base away lies a much larger clone, so this may be a sequencing read error. The chain joins TRBV7-9 to TRBJ2-5, with TRBD2 matching 7 bases. The CDR3 length is 14 residues. CDR1 and CDR2 from the germline V gene are SEHNR and FQNEAQ (reference sequence). V dropped 4 bases and J dropped 9; count of bases not matched to a gene: 11. CDR3 sequence: CASSSYYRGEAQYF. DNA of the CDR3: TGTGCCAGCAGCTCCTACTACCGGGGGGAGGCCCAGTACTTC.

This clonotype was seen at least ten times. The V and J genes are TRBV7-8 and TRBJ1-1; D unclear. In germline, CDR1 is SGHVS, CDR2 FQNEAQ. Between the trimmed V and J ends, which lost 2 bases and 0 bases, there was a span of 13 bases. The CDR3 sequence is 16 residues long. CDR3 in amino acids: CASSLFVVSMNTEAFF. CDR3 nucleotides: TGTGCCAGCAGCTTATTCGTTGTATCGATGAACACTGAAGCTTTCTTT.

This clonotype was recorded at least ten times. This sequence joins TRBV27 and TRBJ1-5; TRBD1 is a possible D gene (5 bases). The CDR3 spans 14 residues. Germline loops: CDR1 MNHEY, CDR2 SMNVEV (reference sequence). Deletions cut 6 bases from V and 5 bases from J, with 14 bases between. The CDR3 here is CASSPVGDYQPQHF. For the CDR3, the DNA is TGTGCCAGCAGCCCTGTGGGGGACTATCAGCCCCAGCATTTT.

This chain uses TRBV7-9 with TRBJ2-7; D unclear. This CDR3 has 14 amino acids. CDR1 and CDR2 from the germline V gene are SEHNR and FQNEAQ (reference sequence). Trimming left V 5 bases short and J 1 base short, with 12 bases between. The CDR3 DNA reads as TGTGCCAGCAGCCCCAGTCCAGGTTCCTACGAGCAGTACTTC. Protein: CASSPSPGSYEQYF.

The chain recombines TRBV29-1 with TRBJ1-1; 7 bases map to TRBD1. The CDR3 extends over 12 amino acids. Germline CDR1 and CDR2: SQVTM and ANQGSEA. V lost 4 bases, J lost 4 bases, and 3 bases stayed unmatched. The CDR3 protein is CSVGSGGTEAFF. The DNA of the CDR3 is TGCAGCGTTGGGTCAGGGGGCACTGAAGCTTTCTTT.

The table lists this clonotype with a few counts. As DNA, the CDR3 is TGTGCCAGCCAGGGCTCAAGCACAGATACGCAGTATTTT. Amino acids: CASQGSSTDTQYF. The rearrangement joins TRBV7-9 to TRBJ2-3; TRBD1 is a possible D gene (5 bases). Germline assignment: CDR1 SEHNR and CDR2 FQNEAQ (reference sequence). CDR3 size: 13 residues. The V gene lost 8 bases and the J gene lost 0 bases, with 9 bases spanning the gap.

This clonotype was seen repeatedly, ten times or more. This sequence joins TRBV12-3 or TRBV12-4 and TRBJ2-2; D is unclear. CDR3 length: 13 residues. Trimming stripped 5 bases from V and 6 bases from J, with 10 bases between. The DNA for the CDR3 is TGTGCCAGCAGTAAAGGTGGAGCCGGGGAGCTGTTTTTT. It is translated as CASSKGGAGELFF.